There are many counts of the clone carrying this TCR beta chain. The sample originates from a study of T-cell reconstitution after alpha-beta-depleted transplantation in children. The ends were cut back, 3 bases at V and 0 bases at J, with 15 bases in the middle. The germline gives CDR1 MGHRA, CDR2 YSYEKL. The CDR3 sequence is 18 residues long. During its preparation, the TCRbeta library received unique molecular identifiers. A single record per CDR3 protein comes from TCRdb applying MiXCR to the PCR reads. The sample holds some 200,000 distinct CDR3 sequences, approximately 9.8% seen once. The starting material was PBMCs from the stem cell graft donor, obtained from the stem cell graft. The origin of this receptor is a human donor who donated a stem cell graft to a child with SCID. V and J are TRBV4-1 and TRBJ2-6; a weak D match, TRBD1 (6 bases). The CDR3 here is CASSQGHVYPSGANVLTF. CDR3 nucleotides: TGCGCCAGCAGCCAGGGACATGTATATCCCTCTGGGGCCAACGTCCTGACTTTC.